This T cell receptor beta chain was sequenced during a study of early T cells in non-severe SARS-CoV-2 infection. TCRdb recomputed calls from the 5' RACE reads with MiXCR, one row per CDR3 protein. The table has about 50,000 distinct CDR3 sequences, about 6% seen once. CDR1 SGHVS and CDR2 FQNEAQ come from the germline V gene. The V and J ends lost 5 bases and 2 bases, in that order; junction bases with no gene match: 3. CDR3 size: 14 residues. The rearrangement joins TRBV7-8 to TRBJ1-5, with 7 bases aligning to TRBD1. The sample was whole blood, taken at baseline. The origin of this receptor is an adult who was a healthcare worker with PCR-confirmed SARS-CoV-2 infection or an uninfected control (not recorded which). The CDR3 sequence is CASSATGGNQPQHF. CDR3 coding DNA: TGTGCCAGCAGCGCAACAGGGGGCAATCAGCCCCAGCATTTT.